The entry that follows covers one T cell receptor beta chain sequence. Its specificity is not known. The CDR3 consists of 14 residues. The germline CDR1 and CDR2 sequences are LNHDA and SQIVND (reference sequence). Trimming removed 1 base at V and 6 bases at J, with 12 bases between. Documented treatment: some 20 received Ad26.COV2.S at low or high dose, single or two shots; about 5 received placebo; per-sample allocation not given. All samples were drawn on day 63, counting from the first vaccine or placebo injection. Ad26 vector vaccine expressed Wuhan-strain SARS-CoV-2 spike. This sample stems from a study of Ad26.COV2.S vaccination and SARS-CoV-2 variants. Sequencing used immunoSEQ multiplex PCR; TCRdb keeps in-frame clones, though not all of them. The data show roughly 700,000 clones, with around 89% seen just once and around 1.4% held by the top ten. Points from the study as a whole: Recipients of either vaccine or placebo displayed similar breadth of non-spike TCRs. In TCR breadth and depth analyses, total T cell responses may have been underestimated.

The receptor was derived from a person aged 18-65 years who received the Ad26.COV2.S COVID-19 vaccine or a placebo. The chain employs TRBV19 and TRBJ1-1; the D gene is possibly TRBD1 (5 bases). The sequences come from peripheral blood, collected in a trial of Ad26.COV2.S vaccine versus placebo. This CDR3 reads CASSIGGLVAEAFF. CDR3 DNA sequence: TGTGCCAGTAGTATAGGGGGACTAGTGGCTGAAGCTTTCTTT.